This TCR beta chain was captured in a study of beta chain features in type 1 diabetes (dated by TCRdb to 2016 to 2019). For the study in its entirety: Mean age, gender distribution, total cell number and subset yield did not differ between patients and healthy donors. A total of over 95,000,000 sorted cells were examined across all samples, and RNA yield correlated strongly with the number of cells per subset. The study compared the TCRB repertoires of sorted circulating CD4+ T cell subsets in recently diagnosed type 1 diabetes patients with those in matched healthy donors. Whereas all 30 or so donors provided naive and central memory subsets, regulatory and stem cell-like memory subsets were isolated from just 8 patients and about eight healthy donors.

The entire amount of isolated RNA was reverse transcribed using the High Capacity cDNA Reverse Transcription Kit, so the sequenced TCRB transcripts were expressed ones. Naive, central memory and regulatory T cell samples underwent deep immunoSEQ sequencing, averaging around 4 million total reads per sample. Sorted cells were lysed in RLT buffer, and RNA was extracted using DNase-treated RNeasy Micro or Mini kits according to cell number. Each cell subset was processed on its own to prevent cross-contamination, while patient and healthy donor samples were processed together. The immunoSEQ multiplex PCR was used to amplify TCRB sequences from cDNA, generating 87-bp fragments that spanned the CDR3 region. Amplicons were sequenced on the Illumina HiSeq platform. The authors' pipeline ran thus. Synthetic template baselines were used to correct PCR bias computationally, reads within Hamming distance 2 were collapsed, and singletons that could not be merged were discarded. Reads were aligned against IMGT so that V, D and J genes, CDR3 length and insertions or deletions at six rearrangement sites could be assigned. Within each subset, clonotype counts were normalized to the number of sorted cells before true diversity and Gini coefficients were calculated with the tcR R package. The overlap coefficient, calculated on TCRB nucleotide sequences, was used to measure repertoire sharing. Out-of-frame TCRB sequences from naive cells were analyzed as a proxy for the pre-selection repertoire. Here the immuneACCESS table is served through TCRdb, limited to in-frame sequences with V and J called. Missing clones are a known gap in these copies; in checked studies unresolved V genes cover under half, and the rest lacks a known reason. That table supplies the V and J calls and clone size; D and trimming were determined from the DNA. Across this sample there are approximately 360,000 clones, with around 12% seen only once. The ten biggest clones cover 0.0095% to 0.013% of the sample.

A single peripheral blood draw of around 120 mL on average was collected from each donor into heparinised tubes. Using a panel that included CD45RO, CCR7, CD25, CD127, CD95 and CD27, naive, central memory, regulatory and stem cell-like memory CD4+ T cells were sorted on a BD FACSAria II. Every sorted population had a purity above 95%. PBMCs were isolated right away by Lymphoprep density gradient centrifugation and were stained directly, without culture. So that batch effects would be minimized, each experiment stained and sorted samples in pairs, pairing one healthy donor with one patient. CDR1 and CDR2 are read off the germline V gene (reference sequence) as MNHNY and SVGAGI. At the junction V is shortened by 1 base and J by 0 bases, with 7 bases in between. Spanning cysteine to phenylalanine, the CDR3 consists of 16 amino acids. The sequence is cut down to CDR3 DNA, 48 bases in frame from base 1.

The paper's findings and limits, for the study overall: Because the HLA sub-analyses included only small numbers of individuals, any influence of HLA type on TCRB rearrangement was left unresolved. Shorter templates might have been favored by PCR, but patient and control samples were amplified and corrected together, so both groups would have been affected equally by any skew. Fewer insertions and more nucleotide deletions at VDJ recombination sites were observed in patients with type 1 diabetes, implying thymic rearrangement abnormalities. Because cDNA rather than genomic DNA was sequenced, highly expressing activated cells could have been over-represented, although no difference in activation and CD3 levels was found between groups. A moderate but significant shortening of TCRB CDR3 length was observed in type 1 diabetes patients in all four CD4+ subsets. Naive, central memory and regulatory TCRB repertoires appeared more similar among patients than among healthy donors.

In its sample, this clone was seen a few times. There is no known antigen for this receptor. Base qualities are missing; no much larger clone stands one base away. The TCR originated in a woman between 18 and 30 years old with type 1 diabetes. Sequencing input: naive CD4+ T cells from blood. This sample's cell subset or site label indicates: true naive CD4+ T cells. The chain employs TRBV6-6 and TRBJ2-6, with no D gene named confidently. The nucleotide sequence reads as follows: TGTGCCAGCAGTTACTGGGCTCCCTCTGGGGCCAACGTCCTGACTTTC. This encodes CASSYWAPSGANVLTF.